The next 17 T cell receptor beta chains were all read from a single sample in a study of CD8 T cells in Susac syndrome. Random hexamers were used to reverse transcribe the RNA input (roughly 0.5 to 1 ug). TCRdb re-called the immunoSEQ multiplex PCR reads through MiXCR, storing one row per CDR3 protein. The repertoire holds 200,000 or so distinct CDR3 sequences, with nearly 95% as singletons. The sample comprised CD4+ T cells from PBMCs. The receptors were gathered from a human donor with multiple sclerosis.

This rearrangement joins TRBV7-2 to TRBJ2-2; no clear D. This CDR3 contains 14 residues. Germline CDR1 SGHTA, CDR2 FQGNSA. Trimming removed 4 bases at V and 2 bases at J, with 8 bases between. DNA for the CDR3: TGTGCCAGCAGCTCAGACCATAACACCGGGGAGCTGTTTTTT. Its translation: CASSSDHNTGELFF.

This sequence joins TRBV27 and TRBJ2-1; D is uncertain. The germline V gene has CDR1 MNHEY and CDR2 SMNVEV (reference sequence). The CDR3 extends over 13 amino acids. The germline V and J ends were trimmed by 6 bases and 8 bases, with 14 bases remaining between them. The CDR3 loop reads CASSPRWFYEQFF. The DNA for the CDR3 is TGTGCCAGCAGCCCGCGTTGGTTCTATGAGCAGTTCTTC.

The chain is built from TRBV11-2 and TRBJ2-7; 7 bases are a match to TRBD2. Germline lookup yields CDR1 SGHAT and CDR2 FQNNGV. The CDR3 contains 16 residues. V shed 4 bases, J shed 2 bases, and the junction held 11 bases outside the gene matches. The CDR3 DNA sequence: TGTGCCAGCAGCTGGAGGGCTGGGAGCGGGGCCTACGAGCAGTACTTC. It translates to CASSWRAGSGAYEQYF.

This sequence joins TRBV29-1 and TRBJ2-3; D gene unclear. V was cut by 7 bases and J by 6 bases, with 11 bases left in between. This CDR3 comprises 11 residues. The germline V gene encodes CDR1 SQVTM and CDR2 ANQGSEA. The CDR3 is CSADPLDTQYF. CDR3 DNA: TGCAGCGCGGATCCGTTGGATACGCAGTATTTT.

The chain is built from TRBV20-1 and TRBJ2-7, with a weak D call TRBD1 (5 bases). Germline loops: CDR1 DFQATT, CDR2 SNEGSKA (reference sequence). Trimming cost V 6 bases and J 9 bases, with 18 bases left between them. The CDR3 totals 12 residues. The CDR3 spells CSAPQGIGAQYF. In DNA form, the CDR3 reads TGCAGTGCGCCTCAAGGCATTGGGGCGCAGTACTTC.

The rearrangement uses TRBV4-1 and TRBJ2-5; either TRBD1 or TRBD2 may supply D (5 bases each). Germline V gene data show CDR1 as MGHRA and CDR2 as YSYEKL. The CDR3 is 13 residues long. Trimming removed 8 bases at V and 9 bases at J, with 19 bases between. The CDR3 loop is CASSRGTPEAQYF. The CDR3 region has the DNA TGCGCCAGCTCTCGGGGCACCCCCGAGGCCCAGTACTTC.

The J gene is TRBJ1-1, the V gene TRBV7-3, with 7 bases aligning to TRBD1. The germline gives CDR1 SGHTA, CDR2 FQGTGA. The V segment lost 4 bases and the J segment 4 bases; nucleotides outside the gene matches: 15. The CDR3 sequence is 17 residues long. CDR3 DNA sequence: TGTGCCAGCAGCTCAGGGGGAGGGGCCCGCAGGGGCACTGAAGCTTTCTTT. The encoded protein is CASSSGGGARRGTEAFF.

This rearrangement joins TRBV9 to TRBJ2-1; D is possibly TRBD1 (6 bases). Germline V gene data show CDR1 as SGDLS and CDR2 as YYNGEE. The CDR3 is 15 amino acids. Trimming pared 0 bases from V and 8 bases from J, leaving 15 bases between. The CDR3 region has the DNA TGTGCCAGCAGCGTAGGTGGGGGCCCTTGGGATGAGCAGTTCTTC. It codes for CASSVGGGPWDEQFF.

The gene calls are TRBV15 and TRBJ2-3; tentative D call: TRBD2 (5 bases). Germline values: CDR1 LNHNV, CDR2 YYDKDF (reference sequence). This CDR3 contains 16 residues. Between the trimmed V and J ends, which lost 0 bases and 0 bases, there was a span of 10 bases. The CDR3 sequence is CATSRDRSGSTDTQYF. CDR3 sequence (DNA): TGTGCCACCAGCAGAGATCGGAGCGGTAGCACAGATACGCAGTATTTT.

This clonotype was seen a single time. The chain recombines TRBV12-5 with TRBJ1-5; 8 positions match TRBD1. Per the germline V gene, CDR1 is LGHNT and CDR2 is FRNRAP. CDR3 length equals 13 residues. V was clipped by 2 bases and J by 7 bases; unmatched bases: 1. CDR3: CASGLYRGQPQHF. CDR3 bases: TGTGCTAGTGGTTTGTACAGGGGGCAGCCCCAGCATTTT.

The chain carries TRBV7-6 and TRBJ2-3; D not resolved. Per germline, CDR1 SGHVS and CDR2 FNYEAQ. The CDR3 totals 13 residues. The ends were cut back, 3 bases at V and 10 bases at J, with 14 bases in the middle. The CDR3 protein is CASSFESFKPQYF. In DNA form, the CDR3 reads TGTGCCAGCAGCTTTGAATCCTTCAAACCGCAGTATTTT.

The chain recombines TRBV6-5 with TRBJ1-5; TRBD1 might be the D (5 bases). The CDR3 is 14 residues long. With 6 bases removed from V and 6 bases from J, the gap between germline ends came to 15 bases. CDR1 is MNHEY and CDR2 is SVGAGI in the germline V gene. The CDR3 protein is CASSSPGYGQPQHF. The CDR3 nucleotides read TGTGCCAGCAGCTCCCCAGGGTACGGTCAGCCCCAGCATTTT.

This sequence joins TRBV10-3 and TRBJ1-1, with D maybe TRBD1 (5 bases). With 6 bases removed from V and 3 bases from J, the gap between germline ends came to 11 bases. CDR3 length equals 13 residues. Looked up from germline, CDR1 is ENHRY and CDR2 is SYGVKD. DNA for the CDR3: TGTGCCATCAGAGACTCCAGGGACACTGAAGCTTTCTTT. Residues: CAIRDSRDTEAFF.

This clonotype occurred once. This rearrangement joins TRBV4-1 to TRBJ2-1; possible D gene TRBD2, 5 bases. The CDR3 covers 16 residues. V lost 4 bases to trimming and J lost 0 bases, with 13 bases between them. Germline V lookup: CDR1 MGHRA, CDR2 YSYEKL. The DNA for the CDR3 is TGCGCCAGCAGCCTGAGTGGAGGCAGCTCCTACAATGAGCAGTTCTTC. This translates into CASSLSGGSSYNEQFF.

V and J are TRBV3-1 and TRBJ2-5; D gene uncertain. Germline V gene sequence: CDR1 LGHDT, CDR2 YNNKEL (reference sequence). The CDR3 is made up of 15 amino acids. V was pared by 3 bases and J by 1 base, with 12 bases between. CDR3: CASSHSLRSQETQYF. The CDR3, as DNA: TGTGCCAGCAGCCACAGCCTACGGTCCCAAGAGACCCAGTACTTC.

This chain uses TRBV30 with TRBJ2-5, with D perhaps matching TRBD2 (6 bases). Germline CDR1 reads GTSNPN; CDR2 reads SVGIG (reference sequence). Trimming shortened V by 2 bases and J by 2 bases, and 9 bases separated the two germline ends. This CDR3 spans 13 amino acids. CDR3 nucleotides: TGTGCCTGGAGTCTCGGACTACAAGAGACCCAGTACTTC. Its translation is CAWSLGLQETQYF.

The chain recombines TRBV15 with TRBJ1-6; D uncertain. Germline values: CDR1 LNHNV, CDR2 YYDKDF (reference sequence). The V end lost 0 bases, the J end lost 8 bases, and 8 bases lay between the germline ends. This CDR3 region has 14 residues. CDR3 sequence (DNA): TGTGCCACCAGCAGAGATCGAAGGGATTCACCCCTCCACTTT. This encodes CATSRDRRDSPLHF.